This T cell receptor beta chain was found in a study of CXCR3-negative and CXCR3-positive naive CD8 T cells. The overall study: For each library, about 1.5 +/- 0.3 million TRB reads were obtained, some 130 million in total.

Details on this clonotype: Its antigen is undetermined.

General study points: Naive CXCR3-positive and CXCR3-negative cells shared similar TRBV-TRBJ usage, unlike memory cells. Compared with CXCR3-negative naive cells, CXCR3-positive naive cells showed more hydrophobic TRB CDR3s.

The length of the CDR3 is 16 residues. CDR1 and CDR2 (germline): SGHAT, FQNNGV. All TRB cDNA libraries came from 5' RACE performed with UMI labels. Reprocessing the 5' RACE reads, TCRdb reports a single entry for every CDR3 protein and omits DNA. Recorded here are some 150,000 distinct CDR3 sequences; the top ten clones represent approximately 0.28%. The chain recombines TRBV11-2 with TRBJ2-1; TCRdb names TRBD2, which stays unverified in the absence of DNA. The clonotype was recovered from a human donor in good health. Some clones in this sample may be carry-over from other donors' samples. The sequencing input was naive CXCR3+ CD8+ T cells from blood. Documented subset: CD45RO-CCR7+CD27+CD95- naive CD8+ T cells expressing CXCR3 (TNR3+). CDR3: CASSLDVNSGYNEQFF.